One and the same sample provided the 18 T cell receptor beta chains below, sequenced in a study of control samples from healthy donors and cancer patients. TCRdb's copy holds only in-frame clones and misses some; the assay was immunoSEQ multiplex PCR. The table lists approximately 170,000 clones, approximately 90% of them singletons, with about 0.64% in the top ten. Sequences were obtained from blood. Every receptor here comes from a woman aged 30 to 39 in good health.

The J gene is TRBJ1-3, the V gene TRBV6-5, with TRBD1 matching over 7 bases. Germline CDR1 and CDR2: MNHEY and SVGAGI. The CDR3 is made up of 14 amino acids. The V and J ends lost 6 bases and 5 bases, in that order; junction bases with no gene match: 7. The CDR3 nucleotides read TGTGCCAGCAGGAGGCAGGGGGAAAGAAACACCATATATTTT. Translation gives CASRRQGERNTIYF.

V usage is TRBV6-2 or TRBV6-3 and J usage is TRBJ1-1; D uncertain. V dropped 6 bases and J dropped 1 base, with 12 bases sitting between them. The CDR3 totals 14 residues. Germline V lookup: CDR1 MNHEY, CDR2 SVGEGT. CDR3 residues: CASSRGNTNTEAFF. CDR3 bases: TGTGCCAGCAGCAGAGGGAATACGAACACTGAAGCTTTCTTT.

The chain joins TRBV7-2 to TRBJ2-1, with TRBD2 matching over 10 bases. The CDR3 consists of 15 residues. Germline-derived CDR1 and CDR2 are SGHTA and FQGNSA. V shed 4 bases, J shed 4 bases, and the junction held 4 bases outside the gene matches. CDR3 DNA sequence: TGTGCCAGCAGCTCTAGCGGGAGCCCGTACAATGAGCAGTTCTTC. This sequence encodes CASSSSGSPYNEQFF.

J is TRBJ2-7 and V is TRBV5-4, with 13 bases aligning to TRBD2. The V gene's germline CDR1 is SGHNT and CDR2 YYREEE (reference sequence). J gave up 5 bases and V 4 bases, and 9 bases lay outside the gene matches. This CDR3 has 16 amino acids. CDR3 residues: CASSPGLAGVDHEQYF. Written as DNA, the CDR3 is TGTGCCAGCAGCCCCGGACTAGCGGGAGTGGACCACGAGCAGTACTTC. Variable domain in full (rest from reference TRBV5-4 and TRBJ2-7): ETGVTQSPTHLIKTRGQQVTLRCSSQSGHNTVSWYQQALGQGPQFIFQYYREEENGRGNFPPRFSGLQFPNYSSELNVNALELDDSALYLCASSPGLAGVDHEQYFGPGTRLTVT.

The chain uses TRBV5-1 and TRBJ2-3, with TRBD2 matching over 7 bases. The junction had 6 bases not matched to a gene; V was cut back by 6 bases and J by 2 bases. Germline CDR1 SGHRS, CDR2 YFSETQ. The CDR3 covers 14 residues. CDR3: CASKLAWNTDTQYF. Here the CDR3 DNA reads TGCGCCAGCAAACTAGCGTGGAACACAGATACGCAGTATTTT.

The gene calls are TRBV7-2 and TRBJ2-2; D is uncertain. The CDR3 spans 14 residues. The V end was cut by 3 bases, the J end by 1 base, with 6 bases between. The germline CDR1 and CDR2 sequences are SGHTA and FQGNSA. CDR3 region: CASSFNWNTGELFF. The CDR3 nucleotides read TGTGCCAGCAGCTTTAACTGGAACACCGGGGAGCTGTTTTTT.

The genes are TRBV29-1 and TRBJ2-6, with D possibly being TRBD1 or TRBD2 (6 bases each). Germline CDR1 reads SQVTM; CDR2 reads ANQGSEA. The CDR3 has 13 amino acids. V shed 5 bases and J shed 6 bases, with 11 bases lying between them. Written as DNA, the CDR3 is TGCAGCGTTACCTGGGGGGCGGCCAACGTCCTGACTTTC. Translation gives CSVTWGAANVLTF.

The chain uses TRBV5-8 and TRBJ2-7; possibly TRBD1 or TRBD2 for D (5 bases each). CDR1 is SGHTS and CDR2 is YDEGEE in the germline V gene. V lost 3 bases, J lost 5 bases, and 15 bases lay in between. This CDR3 contains 14 residues. The DNA of the CDR3 is TGTGCCAGCAGCTATGGTCCCGAGGGGCACGAGCAGTACTTC. This encodes CASSYGPEGHEQYF.

The V gene is TRBV5-1, the J gene TRBJ2-7, with 13 bases matching TRBD2. V gave up 1 base and J gave up 4 bases; unmatched junction bases: 5. Germline V gene data show CDR1 as SGHRS and CDR2 as YFSETQ. This CDR3 comprises 16 residues. CDR3 DNA sequence: TGCGCCAGCAGCTTGACTAGGACTAGCGGGAGTTACGAGCAGTACTTC. This codes for CASSLTRTSGSYEQYF.

This clone was seen a handful of times. Other DNA sequences from this sample encode an identical CDR3 as well. V usage is TRBV6-4 and J usage is TRBJ2-3, with no clear D. Per germline, CDR1 MRHNA and CDR2 SNTAGT. V was cut by 2 bases and J by 0 bases, with 3 bases left in between. There are 13 residues in the CDR3. Here the CDR3 reads CASSDGSTDTQYF. The CDR3, as DNA: TGTGCCAGCAGTGACGGGAGCACAGATACGCAGTATTTT.

The chain recombines TRBV27 with TRBJ2-2; a possible D gene is TRBD2 (6 bases). Between the trimmed V and J ends, which lost 4 bases and 6 bases, there was a span of 9 bases. The CDR3 is 13 amino acids. Looked up from germline, CDR1 is MNHEY and CDR2 is SMNVEV (reference sequence). The CDR3 reads CASSSWGAGELFF. The DNA of the CDR3 is TGTGCCAGCAGTTCATGGGGGGCCGGGGAGCTGTTTTTT.

The genes are TRBV28 and TRBJ1-1; 9 bases map to TRBD1. CDR3 size: 16 residues. With 6 bases clipped from V and 3 bases from J, the junction kept 11 bases outside the gene matches. CDR1 is MDHEN, CDR2 SYDVKM, per germline. CDR3 bases: TGTGCCAGCAGAAGACCCACCACAGGGGGCGACACTGAAGCTTTCTTT. Protein: CASRRPTTGGDTEAFF.

V and J are TRBV14 and TRBJ1-4; D gene uncertain. Trimming took off 0 bases at V and 8 bases at J, with 16 bases between the two ends. This CDR3 contains 16 residues. Germline CDR1 and CDR2: SGHDN and FVKESK. CDR3 coding DNA: TGTGCCAGCAGCCAAGATCCCGGTGGGTTCGACGAAAAACTGTTTTTT. As protein: CASSQDPGGFDEKLFF.

The J gene is TRBJ2-7, the V gene TRBV7-9, with 9 bases that match TRBD1. V shed 7 bases, J shed 0 bases, and the junction held 7 bases outside the gene matches. Per germline, CDR1 SEHNR and CDR2 FQNEAQ (reference sequence). This CDR3 spans 15 amino acids. The CDR3 protein is CASMGGTGLSYEQYF. In nucleotides, the CDR3 is TGTGCCAGCATGGGGGGGACAGGGCTCTCCTACGAGCAGTACTTC. The entire variable domain, with the rest obtained from reference TRBV7-9 and TRBJ2-7, is as follows: DTGVSQNPRHKITKRGQNVTFRCDPISEHNRLYWYRQTLGQGPEFLTYFQNEAQLEKSRLLSDRFSAERPKGSFSTLEIQRTEQGDSAMYLCASMGGTGLSYEQYFGPGTRLTVT.

The V and J genes are TRBV24-1 and TRBJ1-5; 8 bases align to TRBD1. The CDR3 covers 16 residues. Per germline, CDR1 KGHDR and CDR2 SFDVKD. The J segment lost 2 bases and the V segment lost 4 bases, leaving 6 bases of the junction unmatched. The CDR3 region is CATSDPGQGGNQPQHF. The CDR3 bases are TGTGCCACCAGTGACCCCGGACAGGGAGGCAATCAGCCCCAGCATTTT.

The chain links TRBV19 to TRBJ2-2; D gene unclear. The germline CDR1 and CDR2 sequences are LNHDA and SQIVND (reference sequence). This CDR3 region has 14 residues. V was shortened by 3 bases and J by 4 bases, with 9 bases between the two germline ends. The CDR3 DNA reads TGTGCCAGTAGTATGGGGTTTTTCACCGGGGAGCTGTTTTTT. This translates into CASSMGFFTGELFF. The whole variable domain, remainder taken from reference TRBV19 and TRBJ2-2, is DGGITQSPKYLFRKEGQNVTLSCEQNLNHDAMYWYRQDPGQGLRLIYYSQIVNDFQKGDIAEGYSVSREKKESFPLTVTSAQKNPTAFYLCASSMGFFTGELFFGEGSRLTVL.

This chain links TRBV29-1 with TRBJ2-1, with D unclear. Trimming shortened V by 0 bases and J by 7 bases, and 10 bases separated the two germline ends. Per germline, CDR1 SQVTM and CDR2 ANQGSEA. This CDR3 is built from 13 residues. CDR3 coding DNA: TGCAGCGTTGAAGATCTGGGCGGAAATGAGCAGTTCTTC. Its translation: CSVEDLGGNEQFF.

This chain joins TRBV28 and TRBJ1-1, with D possibly being TRBD1 (6 bases). V shed 2 bases and J shed 2 bases, with 15 bases lying between them. CDR1 is MDHEN, CDR2 SYDVKM, per germline. The CDR3 spans 16 residues. The chain's CDR3 is CASSLKTWTANTEAFF. CDR3 bases: TGTGCCAGCAGTTTAAAAACTTGGACAGCCAACACTGAAGCTTTCTTT.